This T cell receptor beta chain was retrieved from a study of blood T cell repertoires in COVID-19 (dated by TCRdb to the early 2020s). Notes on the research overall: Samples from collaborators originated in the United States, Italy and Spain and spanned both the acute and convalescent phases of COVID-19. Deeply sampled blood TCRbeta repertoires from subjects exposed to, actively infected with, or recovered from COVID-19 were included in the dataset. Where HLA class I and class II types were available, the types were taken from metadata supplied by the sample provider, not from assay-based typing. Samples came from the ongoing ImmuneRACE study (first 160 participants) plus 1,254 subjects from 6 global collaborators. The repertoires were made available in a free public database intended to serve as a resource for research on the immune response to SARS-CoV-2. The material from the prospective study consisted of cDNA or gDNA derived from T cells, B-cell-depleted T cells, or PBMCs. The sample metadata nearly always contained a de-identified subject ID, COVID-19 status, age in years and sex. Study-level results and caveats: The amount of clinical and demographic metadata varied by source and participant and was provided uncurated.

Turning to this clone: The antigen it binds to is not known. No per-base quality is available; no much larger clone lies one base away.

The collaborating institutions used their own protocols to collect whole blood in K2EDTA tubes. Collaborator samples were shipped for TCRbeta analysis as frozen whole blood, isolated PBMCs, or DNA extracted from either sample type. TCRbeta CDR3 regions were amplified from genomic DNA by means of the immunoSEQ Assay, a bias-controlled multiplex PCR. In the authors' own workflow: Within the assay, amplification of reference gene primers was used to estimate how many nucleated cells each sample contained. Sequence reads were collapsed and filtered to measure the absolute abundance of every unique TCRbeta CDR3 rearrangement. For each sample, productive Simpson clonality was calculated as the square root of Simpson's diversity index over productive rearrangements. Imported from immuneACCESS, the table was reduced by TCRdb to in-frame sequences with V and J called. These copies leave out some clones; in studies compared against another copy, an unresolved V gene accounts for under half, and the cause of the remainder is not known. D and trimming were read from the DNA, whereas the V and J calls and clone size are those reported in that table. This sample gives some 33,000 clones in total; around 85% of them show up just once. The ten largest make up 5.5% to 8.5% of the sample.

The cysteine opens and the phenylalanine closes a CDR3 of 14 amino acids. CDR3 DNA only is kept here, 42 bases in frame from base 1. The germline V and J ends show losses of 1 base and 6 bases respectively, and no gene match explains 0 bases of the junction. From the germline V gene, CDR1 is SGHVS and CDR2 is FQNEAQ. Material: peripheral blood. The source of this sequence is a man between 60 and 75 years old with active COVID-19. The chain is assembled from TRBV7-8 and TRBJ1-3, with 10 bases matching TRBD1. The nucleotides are TGTGCCAGCAGCTTAGGACAGGGGGCAAACACCATATATTTT. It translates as CASSLGQGANTIYF.